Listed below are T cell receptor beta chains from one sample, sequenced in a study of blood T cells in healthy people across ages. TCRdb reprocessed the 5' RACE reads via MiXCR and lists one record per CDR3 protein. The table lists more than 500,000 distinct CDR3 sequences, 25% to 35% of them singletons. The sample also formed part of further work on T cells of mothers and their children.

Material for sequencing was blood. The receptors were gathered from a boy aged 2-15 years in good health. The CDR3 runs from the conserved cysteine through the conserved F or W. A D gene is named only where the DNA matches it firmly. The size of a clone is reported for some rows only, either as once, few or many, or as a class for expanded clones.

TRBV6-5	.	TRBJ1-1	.	CASSPWGRANTEAFF	TGTGCCAGCAGCCCCTGGGGACGGGCGAACACTGAAGCTTTCTTT
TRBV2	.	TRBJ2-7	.	CASSESGNEQYF	TGTGCCAGCAGTGAATCAGGGAACGAGCAGTACTTC
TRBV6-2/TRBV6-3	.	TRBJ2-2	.	CASSPGHLAGELFF	TGTGCCAGCAGTCCGGGCCATCTCGCCGGGGAGCTGTTTTTT
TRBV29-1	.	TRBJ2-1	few	CSVDLNGRIYEQFF	TGCAGCGTTGATCTCAACGGGAGAATATATGAGCAGTTCTTC
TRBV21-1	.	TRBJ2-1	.	CARAEGRGLAAFNGNEQFF	TGTGCCAGGGCGGAGGGCAGGGGACTAGCGGCGTTTAATGGCAATGAGCAGTTCTTC
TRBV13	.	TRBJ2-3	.	CASSYDSSTDTQYF	TGTGCCAGCAGCTACGACTCCAGCACAGATACGCAGTATTTT
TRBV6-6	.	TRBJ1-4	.	CASRSTGPWGGKLFF	TGTGCCAGCAGAAGTACAGGGCCGTGGGGGGGAAAACTGTTTTTT
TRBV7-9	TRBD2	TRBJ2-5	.	CASSLASGVQETQYF	TGTGCCAGCAGCTTGGCTAGCGGGGTCCAAGAGACCCAGTACTTC
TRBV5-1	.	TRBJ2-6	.	CASSFTSSHSGANVLTF	TGCGCCAGCAGCTTTACTAGCAGTCACTCTGGGGCCAACGTCCTGACTTTC
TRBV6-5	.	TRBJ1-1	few	CASSYSGQGSTEAFF	TGTGCCAGCAGTTACTCGGGGCAGGGGTCCACTGAAGCTTTCTTT
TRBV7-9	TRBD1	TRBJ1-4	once	CASSSAGDRAREKLFF	TGTGCCAGCAGCTCAGCCGGGGACAGGGCACGGGAAAAACTGTTTTTT
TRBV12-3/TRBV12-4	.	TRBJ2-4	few	CASSVTPVRDNIQYF	TGTGCCAGCAGTGTTACCCCCGTACGAGACAACATTCAGTACTTC
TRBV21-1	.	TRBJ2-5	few	CASSKGGETQYF	TGTGCCAGCAGCAAAGGAGGAGAGACCCAGTACTTC
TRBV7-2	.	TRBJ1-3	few	CASSFPGSKAGNTIYF	TGTGCCAGCAGCTTTCCGGGGAGTAAGGCTGGAAACACCATATATTTT
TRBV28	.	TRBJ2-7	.	CASSFGPVYEQYF	TGTGCCAGCAGTTTTGGGCCCGTCTACGAGCAGTACTTC
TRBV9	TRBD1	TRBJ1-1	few	CASSETGDTEAFF	TGTGCCAGCAGCGAGACAGGGGACACTGAAGCTTTCTTT
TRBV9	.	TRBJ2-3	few	CASSSPASTDTQYF	TGTGCCAGCAGCTCCCCAGCTAGCACAGATACGCAGTATTTT
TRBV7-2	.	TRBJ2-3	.	CASSPGRDGSTDTQYF	TGTGCCAGCAGCCCCGGCCGGGACGGCAGCACAGATACGCAGTATTTT
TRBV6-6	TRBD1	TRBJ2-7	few	CASRGTGGTYEQYF	TGTGCCAGCAGGGGGACAGGGGGAACCTACGAGCAGTACTTC
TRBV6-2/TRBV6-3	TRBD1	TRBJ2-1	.	CASSYDVGQGQDNEQFF	TGTGCCAGCAGTTACGATGTGGGACAGGGTCAGGACAATGAGCAGTTCTTC
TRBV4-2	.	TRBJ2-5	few	CASSRNEQETQYF	TGTGCCAGCAGTCGGAACGAACAAGAGACCCAGTACTTC
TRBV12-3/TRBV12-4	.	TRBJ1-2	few	CASSATTYYGYTF	TGTGCCAGCAGCGCGACAACCTACTATGGCTACACCTTC
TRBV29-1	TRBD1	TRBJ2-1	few	CSVEDRDRAYNEQFF	TGCAGCGTTGAAGATCGAGACAGGGCCTACAATGAGCAGTTCTTC
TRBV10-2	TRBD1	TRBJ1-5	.	CASSESISRGPQPQHF	TGCGCCAGCAGTGAGTCGATCTCGAGGGGGCCTCAGCCCCAGCATTTT
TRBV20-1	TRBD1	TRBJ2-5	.	CSARDGATGGGETQYF	TGCAGTGCTAGAGATGGTGCGACAGGGGGGGGAGAGACCCAGTACTTC
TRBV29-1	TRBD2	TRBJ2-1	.	CSVLRGNEQFF	TGCAGCGTGTTGCGGGGGAATGAGCAGTTCTTC